A selection of T cell receptor beta chains follows, all from one sample in a study of regulatory T cells in long-lasting Graves disease. TCRdb called the multiplex PCR reads again in MiXCR, with one record for every CDR3 protein. The sample carries around 400,000 distinct CDR3 sequences, approximately 22% recorded once. Sequencing was performed on peripheral blood mononuclear cells (PBMCs), taken when the disease was refractory, from a patient treated with antithyroid drugs. These TCRs come from a female donor with Graves disease. The CDR3 runs from the conserved cysteine through the conserved F or W. D genes are given only for firm matches. Only some rows state a clone size, as once, few, many or a class for expanded clones.

CDR3 length | J gene | D gene | clone size | V gene | CDR3 DNA | CDR3 protein
12 | TRBJ2-7 | NA | many | TRBV2 | TGTGCCAGCAGTGATCTCCTAGCAGAGCAGTACTTC | CASSDLLAEQYF
15 | TRBJ1-4 | NA | many | TRBV6-1 | TGTGCCAGCAGTGAAGCGATGGGAATTAGTGAAAAACTGTTTTTT | CASSEAMGISEKLFF
16 | TRBJ1-4 | NA | NA | TRBV7-6 | TGTGCCAGCAGCTTAGCCGGGGATGCCACTAATGAAAAACTGTTTTTT | CASSLAGDATNEKLFF
16 | TRBJ2-2 | TRBD1 | NA | TRBV4-1 | TGCGCCAGCAGCCAAGATTTGGACAGGGCTTCGGGGGAGCTGTTTTTT | CASSQDLDRASGELFF
13 | TRBJ1-5 | NA | NA | TRBV11-2 | TGTGCCAGCAGCCCGCCGTGCAATCAGCCCCAGCATTTT | CASSPPCNQPQHF
14 | TRBJ2-1 | NA | NA | TRBV12-3/TRBV12-4 | TGTGCCAGCAGTTTAGCGGGAGTTAGGGAGACCCAGTTCTTC | CASSLAGVRETQFF
14 | TRBJ2-7 | NA | many | TRBV11-3 | TGTGCCAGCAGCGAATCCGGGGCAGACTACGAGCAGTACTTC | CASSESGADYEQYF
12 | TRBJ2-2 | NA | many | TRBV12-5 | TGTGCTAGTGGTTTTGACACCGGGGAGCTGTTTTTT | CASGFDTGELFF
11 | TRBJ1-4 | NA | many | TRBV2 | TGTGCCAGCAGTGAATTTGAAAAACTGTTTTTT | CASSEFEKLFF
13 | TRBJ1-2 | TRBD1 | many | TRBV15 | TGTGCCACCAGCTCGGACAGGGTCTATGGCTACACCTTC | CATSSDRVYGYTF
14 | TRBJ2-7 | NA | NA | TRBV5-1 | TGCGCCAGCAGCTTGGGGACCCACACCGTGGAGCAGTACTTC | CASSLGTHTVEQYF
15 | TRBJ2-7 | TRBD2 | NA | TRBV2 | TGTGCCAGCAGCCAAAGCGGGAGGGCTTCAGACGAGCAGTACTTC | CASSQSGRASDEQYF
14 | TRBJ1-2 | NA | many | TRBV9 | TGTGCCAGCAGCGTTTCCACAGGGCTGGGAGGCTACACCTTC | CASSVSTGLGGYTF
15 | TRBJ2-5 | NA | many | TRBV9 | TGTGCCAGCAGCGTCTCCGGGACATCCTTCGAGACCCAGTACTTC | CASSVSGTSFETQYF
13 | TRBJ2-3 | NA | few | TRBV19 | TGTGCCAGTAGTCCCGCCAACACAGATACGCAGTATTTT | CASSPANTDTQYF
17 | TRBJ2-2 | TRBD1 | many | TRBV20-1 | TGCAGTGCCCCCGGGACAGACCTGCAGACGGGGACCGGGGAGCTGTTTTTT | CSAPGTDLQTGTGELFF
13 | TRBJ1-6 | TRBD1 | many | TRBV6-5 | TGTGCCAGCAGTTACGGGACAGGTTCACCCCTCCACTTT | CASSYGTGSPLHF
12 | TRBJ2-4 | NA | NA | TRBV11-2 | TGTGCCAGCAGCTCTTCTGGGACACGTGGGTTCTTC | CASSSSGTRGFF
14 | TRBJ2-7 | NA | NA | TRBV5-1 | TGCGCCAGCACCTTTGGCGACGGAACCTACGAGCAGTACTTC | CASTFGDGTYEQYF
13 | TRBJ2-7 | NA | NA | TRBV20-1 | TGCAGTCCTCAAGATCGGGACTCCTACGAGCAGTACTTC | CSPQDRDSYEQYF
16 | TRBJ2-7 | NA | few | TRBV5-1 | TGCGCCAGCAGCTTGGCTCATCAGGGTGACGGGCGCGAGCAGTACTTC | CASSLAHQGDGREQYF
15 | TRBJ2-3 | NA | few | TRBV10-3 | TGTGCCATCAGACCGTCGGCAGGGTCCCCAGATACGCAGTATTTT | CAIRPSAGSPDTQYF
16 | TRBJ2-7 | TRBD2 | many | TRBV12-3/TRBV12-4 | TGTGCCAGCAGCATTACGGTTGCGGGAGAGTCCTACGAGCAGTACTTC | CASSITVAGESYEQYF